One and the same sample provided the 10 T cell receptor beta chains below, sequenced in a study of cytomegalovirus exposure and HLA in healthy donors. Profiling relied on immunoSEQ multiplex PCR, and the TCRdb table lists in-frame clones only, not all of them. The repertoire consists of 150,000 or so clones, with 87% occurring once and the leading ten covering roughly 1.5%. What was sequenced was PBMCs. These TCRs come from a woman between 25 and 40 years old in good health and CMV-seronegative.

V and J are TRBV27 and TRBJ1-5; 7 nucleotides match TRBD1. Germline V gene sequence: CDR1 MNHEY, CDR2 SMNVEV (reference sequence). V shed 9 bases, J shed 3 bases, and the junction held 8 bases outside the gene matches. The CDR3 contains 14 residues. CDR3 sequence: CASSRQGPNQPQHF. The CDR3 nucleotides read TGTGCCAGTAGCAGACAGGGCCCCAATCAGCCCCAGCATTTT.

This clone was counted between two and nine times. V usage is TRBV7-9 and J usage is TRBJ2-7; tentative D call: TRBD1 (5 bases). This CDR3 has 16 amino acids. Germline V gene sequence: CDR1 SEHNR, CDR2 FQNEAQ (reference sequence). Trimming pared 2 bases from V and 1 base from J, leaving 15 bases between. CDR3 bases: TGTGCCAGCAGCTTAAGGCCGGGTAAGGGGTCCTACGAGCAGTACTTC. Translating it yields CASSLRPGKGSYEQYF.

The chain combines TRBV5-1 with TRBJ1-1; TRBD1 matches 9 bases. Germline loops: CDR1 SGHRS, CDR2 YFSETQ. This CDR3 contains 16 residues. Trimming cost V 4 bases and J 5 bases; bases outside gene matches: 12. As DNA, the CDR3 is TGCGCCAGCAGCGGCGGTTTGGGGACAGGGTCGACTGAAGCTTTCTTT. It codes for CASSGGLGTGSTEAFF.

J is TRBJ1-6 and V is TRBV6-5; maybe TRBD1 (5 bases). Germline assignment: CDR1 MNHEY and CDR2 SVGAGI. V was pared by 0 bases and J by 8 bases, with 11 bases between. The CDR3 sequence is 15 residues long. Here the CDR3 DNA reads TGTGCCAGCAGTTACTCGGGTCAGGGCCATTCACCCCTCCACTTT. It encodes CASSYSGQGHSPLHF.

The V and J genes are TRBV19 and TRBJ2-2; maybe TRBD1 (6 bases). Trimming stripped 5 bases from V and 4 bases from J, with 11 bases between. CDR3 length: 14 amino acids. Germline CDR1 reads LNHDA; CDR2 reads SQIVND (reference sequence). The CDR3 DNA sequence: TGTGCCAGTAGTGTACAGGGTGGCACCGGGGAGCTGTTTTTT. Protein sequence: CASSVQGGTGELFF.

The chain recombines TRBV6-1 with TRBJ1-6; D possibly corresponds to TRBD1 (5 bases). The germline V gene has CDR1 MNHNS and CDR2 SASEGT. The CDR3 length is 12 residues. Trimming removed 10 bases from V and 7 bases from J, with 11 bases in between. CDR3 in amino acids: CATHRGNSPLHF. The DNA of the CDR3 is TGTGCCACCCACCGGGGGAATTCACCCCTCCACTTT.

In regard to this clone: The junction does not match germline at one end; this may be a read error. CDR3 in DNA: TGCGCCAGCAGCCAAGAAATCGGGACAGGCCCCAACTTT. It codes for CASSQEIGTGPNF. The V and J genes are TRBV4-1 and TRBJ1-6; 8 positions agree with TRBD1. Germline CDR1 MGHRA, CDR2 YSYEKL. This CDR3 has 13 residues.

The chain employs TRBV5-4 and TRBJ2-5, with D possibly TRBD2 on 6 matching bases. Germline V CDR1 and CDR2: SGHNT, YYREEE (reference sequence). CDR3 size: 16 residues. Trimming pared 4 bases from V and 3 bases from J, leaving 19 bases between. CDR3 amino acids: CASSPGTPSPKETQYF. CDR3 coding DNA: TGTGCCAGCAGCCCCGGGACTCCGTCTCCTAAAGAGACCCAGTACTTC. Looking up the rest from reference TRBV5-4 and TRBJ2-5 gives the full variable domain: ETGVTQSPTHLIKTRGQQVTLRCSSQSGHNTVSWYQQALGQGPQFIFQYYREEENGRGNFPPRFSGLQFPNYSSELNVNALELDDSALYLCASSPGTPSPKETQYFGPGTRLLVL.

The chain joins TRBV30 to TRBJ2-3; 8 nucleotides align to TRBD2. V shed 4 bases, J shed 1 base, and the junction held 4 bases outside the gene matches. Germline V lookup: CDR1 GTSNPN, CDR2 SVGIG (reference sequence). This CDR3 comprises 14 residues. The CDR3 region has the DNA TGTGCCTGGACAGCGGGGGAAGGCACAGATACGCAGTATTTT. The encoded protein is CAWTAGEGTDTQYF.

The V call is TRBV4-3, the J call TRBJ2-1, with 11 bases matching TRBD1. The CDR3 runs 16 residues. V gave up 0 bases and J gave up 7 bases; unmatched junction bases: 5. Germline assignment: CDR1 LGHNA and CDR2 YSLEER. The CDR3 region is CASSQDQGTGGNEQFF. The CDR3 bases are TGCGCCAGCAGCCAAGATCAGGGGACAGGGGGGAATGAGCAGTTCTTC.